Below, 11 T cell receptor beta chains from the same sample are listed, as sequenced in a study of lymphopenia after photon versus proton radiotherapy. Here immunoSEQ multiplex PCR was the method, and the copy in TCRdb shows in-frame clones only, minus some. The table lists about 35,000 clones, 92% of them singletons. The sequences come from peripheral blood, collected from a patient treated with photon-based radiotherapy. The receptors were gathered from a man aged 55 to 70 with cholangiocarcinoma.

Comment on this clone: At the DNA level, this CDR3 is encoded by other sequences in the same sample as well. The V call is TRBV11-2, the J call TRBJ2-7; D not certain. Trimming removed 2 bases at V and 4 bases at J, with 15 bases between. The CDR3 runs to 15 residues. CDR1 is SGHAT and CDR2 is FQNNGV in the germline V gene. CDR3 coding DNA: TGTGCCAGCAGCTTAATGTTTGGGGTCCAATACGAGCAGTACTTC. Translated, it gives CASSLMFGVQYEQYF. Looking up the rest from reference TRBV11-2 and TRBJ2-7 gives the full variable domain: EAGVAQSPRYKIIEKRQSVAFWCNPISGHATLYWYQQILGQGPKLLIQFQNNGVVDDSQLPKDRFSAERLKGVDSTLKIQPAKLEDSAVYLCASSLMFGVQYEQYFGPGTRLTVT.

The genes are TRBV2 and TRBJ2-1, with a possible D match to TRBD2 (5 bases). Germline CDR1 and CDR2: SNHLY and FYNNEI. The CDR3 is made up of 12 amino acids. With 6 bases removed from V and 6 bases from J, the gap between germline ends came to 9 bases. Here the CDR3 reads CASRELGNEQFF. The CDR3 region has the DNA TGTGCCAGCAGAGAACTAGGCAATGAGCAGTTCTTC.

The gene calls are TRBV5-4 and TRBJ2-1; 10 nucleotides agree with TRBD2. CDR1 SGHNT and CDR2 YYREEE come from the germline V gene (reference sequence). The CDR3 has 15 amino acids. With 4 bases clipped from V and 4 bases from J, the junction kept 5 bases outside the gene matches. This chain's CDR3 is CASSPLAGLYNEQFF. The CDR3 DNA reads TGTGCCAGCAGCCCACTAGCGGGACTATACAATGAGCAGTTCTTC.

The rearrangement links TRBV7-8 to TRBJ1-1, with D hard to call. V lost 4 bases and J lost 4, with 19 bases in between. This CDR3 contains 16 residues. Germline CDR1 reads SGHVS; CDR2 reads FQNEAQ. The CDR3 DNA reads as TGTGCCAGCAGCTCAATGAGGACGGGGTTCGGCACTGAAGCTTTCTTT. Its translation is CASSSMRTGFGTEAFF. The whole variable domain, remainder taken from reference TRBV7-8 and TRBJ1-1, is GAGVSQSPRYKVAKRGQDVALRCDPISGHVSLFWYQQALGQGPEFLTYFQNEAQLDKSGLPSDRFFAERPEGSVSTLKIQRTQQEDSAVYLCASSSMRTGFGTEAFFGQGTRLTVV.

This chain connects TRBV5-1 to TRBJ2-5; 11 nucleotides align to TRBD2. The CDR3 runs 17 residues. The ends lost 0 bases at V and 1 base at J; junction bases unmatched: 5. The germline gives CDR1 SGHRS, CDR2 YFSETQ. In nucleotides, the CDR3 is TGCGCCAGCAGCTTGGGCGCTAGCGGGAGGCTCCAAGAGACCCAGTACTTC. Protein product: CASSLGASGRLQETQYF.

The chain recombines TRBV19 with TRBJ1-5; D might be TRBD1 (5 bases). Germline CDR1 reads LNHDA; CDR2 reads SQIVND (reference sequence). The CDR3 is 17 amino acids. The V end was cut by 3 bases, the J end by 2 bases, with 17 bases between. The CDR3: CASSMRLQGLRNQPQHF. The CDR3 DNA reads as TGTGCCAGTAGTATGAGATTGCAGGGACTACGCAATCAGCCCCAGCATTTT. Complete variable domain (other parts from reference TRBV19 and TRBJ1-5): DGGITQSPKYLFRKEGQNVTLSCEQNLNHDAMYWYRQDPGQGLRLIYYSQIVNDFQKGDIAEGYSVSREKKESFPLTVTSAQKNPTAFYLCASSMRLQGLRNQPQHFGDGTRLSIL.

V is TRBV5-4 and J is TRBJ2-2; D call uncertain. Germline lookup yields CDR1 SGHNT and CDR2 YYREEE (reference sequence). The CDR3 sequence is 12 residues long. V dropped 2 bases and J dropped 5 bases, with 4 bases sitting between them. This CDR3 is CASSFITGELFF. CDR3 sequence (DNA): TGTGCCAGCAGCTTTATAACCGGGGAGCTGTTTTTT. Using reference TRBV5-4 and TRBJ2-2 for the parts outside the CDR3, the full variable domain is ETGVTQSPTHLIKTRGQQVTLRCSSQSGHNTVSWYQQALGQGPQFIFQYYREEENGRGNFPPRFSGLQFPNYSSELNVNALELDDSALYLCASSFITGELFFGEGSRLTVL.

The chain has TRBV19 and TRBJ2-1; 13 bases map to TRBD2. The trim removed 5 bases at V and 4 bases at J, leaving 8 bases unmatched. Germline CDR1 and CDR2: LNHDA and SQIVND (reference sequence). This CDR3 spans 17 amino acids. CDR3 in amino acids: CASSATSGGAGYNEQFF. The CDR3 nucleotides read TGTGCCAGTAGTGCTACTAGCGGGGGGGCCGGGTACAATGAGCAGTTCTTC.

A single count supports this clone. The chain joins TRBV18 to TRBJ1-3, with D unresolved. The CDR3 covers 15 residues. Trimming cost V 3 bases and J 0 bases, with 9 bases left between them. Germline V CDR1 and CDR2: KGHSH, LQKENI. Here the CDR3 reads CASSPTSVSGNTIYF. For the CDR3, the DNA is TGTGCCAGCTCACCGACGTCGGTCTCTGGAAACACCATATATTTT.

V gene TRBV6-1 combines with J gene TRBJ1-3; the D is unclear. With 8 bases removed from V and 4 bases from J, the gap between germline ends came to 15 bases. This CDR3 has 14 residues. Germline CDR1 reads MNHNS; CDR2 reads SASEGT. CDR3 DNA: TGTGCCAGCCGTCCGGGCCTGAAGGGAAACACCATATATTTT. Protein product: CASRPGLKGNTIYF.

DNA for the CDR3: TGCGCCAGCAGCCAAGTTTATTTCTCGGTAGCCGAGCAGTTCTTC. Protein: CASSQVYFSVAEQFF. The gene calls are TRBV4-1 and TRBJ2-1; D gene unclear. CDR1 and CDR2 from the germline V gene are MGHRA and YSYEKL. Trimming shortened V by 1 base and J by 10 bases, and 17 bases separated the two germline ends. The CDR3 has 15 amino acids.